Sequencing of this TCR beta chain was carried out in a study of human thymus T cells. Study-wide results and limits: Related research reported highly overlapping thymic repertoires among unrelated individuals. Apparent bias marked the V and J gene usage of thymic and blood repertoires.

Notes on this clone: The antigen is unknown.

Thymic tissue was derived from resections collected during corrective heart surgery. Having corrective surgery for congenital heart defects, healthy Finnish infants were the ones who donated. Generated by immunoSEQ multiplex PCR, the TCRdb table keeps only in-frame clones and is missing some. The data contain under 95,000 clones, 85% to 95% of them seen just once; the ten biggest clones take up around 0.03%. This CDR3 is 14 amino acids long. Per the germline V gene, CDR1 is SGHTS and CDR2 is YDEGEE. V gave up 1 base and J gave up 6 bases, with 13 bases separating them. Material for sequencing was thymus tissue. The V and J genes are TRBV5-8 and TRBJ1-2; D might be TRBD1 (6 bases). The origin of this receptor is a girl younger than two with a congenital heart defect but otherwise immunologically healthy. The CDR3 bases are TGTGCCAGCAGCTTGCGGGGGCAGAACAATGGCTACACCTTC. It translates to CASSLRGQNNGYTF.